This T cell receptor beta chain was identified in a study of CD8+ T cells in alopecia areata. Study details: Treated patients were given oral tofacitinib, which was dosed at 5 to 10 mg twice daily. Treatment with tofacitinib (6 to 18 months) was followed by 6 months off drug.

Extracted from the samples, RNA was reverse transcribed into cDNA to serve as the sequencing template. The repertoire was sequenced with immunoSEQ multiplex PCR; TCRdb's copy has only in-frame clones and lacks some. This table has hundreds of thousands of clones, 50% to 70% appearing once. The V end was cut by 7 bases, the J end by 0 bases, with 9 bases between. This CDR3 spans 12 amino acids. Germline V CDR1 and CDR2: SQVTM, ANQGSEA. In alopecia areata patients, both lesional scalp punch biopsies and peripheral blood were collected. The rearrangement joins TRBV29-1 to TRBJ1-1; D not certain. The material sequenced was CD4+ T cells sorted from blood, taken at week 0. The sequence was obtained from a human donor with alopecia areata. The CDR3 loop reads CSASNMNTEAFF. CDR3 nucleotide sequence: TGCAGCGCCTCAAACATGAACACTGAAGCTTTCTTT.